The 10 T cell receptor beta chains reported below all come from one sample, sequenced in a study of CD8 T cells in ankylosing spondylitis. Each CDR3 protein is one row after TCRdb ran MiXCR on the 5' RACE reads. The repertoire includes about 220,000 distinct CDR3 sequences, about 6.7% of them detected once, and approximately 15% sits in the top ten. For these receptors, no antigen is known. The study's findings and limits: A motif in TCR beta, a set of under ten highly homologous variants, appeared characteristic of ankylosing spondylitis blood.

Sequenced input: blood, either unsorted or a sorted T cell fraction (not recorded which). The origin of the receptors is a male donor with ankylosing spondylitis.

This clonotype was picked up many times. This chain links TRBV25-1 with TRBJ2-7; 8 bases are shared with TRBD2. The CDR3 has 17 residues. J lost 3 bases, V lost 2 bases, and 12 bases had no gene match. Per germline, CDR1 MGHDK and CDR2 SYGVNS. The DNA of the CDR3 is TGTGCCAGCAGTGAACGCAATAAGGTAGCGGGGCGCTACGAGCAGTACTTC. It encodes CASSERNKVAGRYEQYF.

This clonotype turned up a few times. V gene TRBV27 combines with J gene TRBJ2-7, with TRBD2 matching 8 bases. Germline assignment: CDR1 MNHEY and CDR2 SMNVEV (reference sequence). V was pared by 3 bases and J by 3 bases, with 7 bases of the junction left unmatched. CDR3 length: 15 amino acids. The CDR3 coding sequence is TGTGCCAGCAGTTTGGCGGGGGGAAAAGTCTACGAGCAGTACTTC. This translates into CASSLAGGKVYEQYF.

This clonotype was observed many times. CDR3 in DNA: TGTGCCATCAGTGAGGGTGGTGAGCAGTTCTTC. It yields the protein CAISEGGEQFF. This sequence joins TRBV10-3 and TRBJ2-1; D ambiguous. The CDR3 sequence is 11 residues long. V was clipped by 2 bases and J by 9 bases, with 5 bases between them. Germline-derived CDR1 and CDR2 are ENHRY and SYGVKD.

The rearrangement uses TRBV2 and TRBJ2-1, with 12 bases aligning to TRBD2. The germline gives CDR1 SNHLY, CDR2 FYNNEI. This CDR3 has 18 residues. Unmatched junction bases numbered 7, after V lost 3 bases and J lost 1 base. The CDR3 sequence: CASSDRLAGVRSYNEQFF. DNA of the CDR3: TGTGCCAGCAGTGACCGACTAGCGGGAGTTAGGTCCTACAATGAGCAGTTCTTC.

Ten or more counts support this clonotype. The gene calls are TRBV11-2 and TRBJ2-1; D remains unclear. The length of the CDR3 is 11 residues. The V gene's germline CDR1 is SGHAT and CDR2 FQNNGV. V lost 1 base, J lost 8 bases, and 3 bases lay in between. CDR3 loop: CASSLAHEQFF. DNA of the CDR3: TGTGCCAGCAGCTTAGCCCATGAGCAGTTCTTC.

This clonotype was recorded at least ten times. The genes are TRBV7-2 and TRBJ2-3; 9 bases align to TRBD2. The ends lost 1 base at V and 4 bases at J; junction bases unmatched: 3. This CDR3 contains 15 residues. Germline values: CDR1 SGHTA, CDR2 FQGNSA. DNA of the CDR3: TGTGCCAGCAGCTTAGGCGGGAGGGCCGCAGATACGCAGTATTTT. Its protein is CASSLGGRAADTQYF.

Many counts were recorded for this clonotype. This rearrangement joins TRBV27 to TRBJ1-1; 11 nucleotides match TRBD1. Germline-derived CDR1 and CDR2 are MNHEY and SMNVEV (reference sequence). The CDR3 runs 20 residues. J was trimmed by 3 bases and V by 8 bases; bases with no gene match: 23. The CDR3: CASSPPGGQGVPIHYTEAFF. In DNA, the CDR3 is TGTGCCAGCTCGCCCCCGGGGGGACAGGGGGTTCCTATACATTACACTGAAGCTTTCTTT.

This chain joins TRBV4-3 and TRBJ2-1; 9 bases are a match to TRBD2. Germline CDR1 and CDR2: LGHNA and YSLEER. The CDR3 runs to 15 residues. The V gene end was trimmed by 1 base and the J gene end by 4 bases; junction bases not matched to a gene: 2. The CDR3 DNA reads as TGCGCCAGCAGCCAAGGCGGGGGGGAGTACAATGAGCAGTTCTTC. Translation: CASSQGGGEYNEQFF.

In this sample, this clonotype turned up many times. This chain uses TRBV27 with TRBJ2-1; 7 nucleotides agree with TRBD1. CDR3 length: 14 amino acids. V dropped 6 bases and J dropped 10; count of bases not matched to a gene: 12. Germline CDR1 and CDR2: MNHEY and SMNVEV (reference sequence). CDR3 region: CASSRDRDPREQFF. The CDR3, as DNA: TGTGCCAGCAGCCGAGACAGGGATCCACGGGAGCAGTTCTTC.

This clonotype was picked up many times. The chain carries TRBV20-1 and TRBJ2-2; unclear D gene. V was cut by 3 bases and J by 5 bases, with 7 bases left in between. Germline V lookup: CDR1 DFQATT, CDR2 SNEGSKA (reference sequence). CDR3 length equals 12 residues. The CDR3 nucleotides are TGCAGTGCTAGGGGTACGACCGGGGAGCTGTTTTTT. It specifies CSARGTTGELFF.